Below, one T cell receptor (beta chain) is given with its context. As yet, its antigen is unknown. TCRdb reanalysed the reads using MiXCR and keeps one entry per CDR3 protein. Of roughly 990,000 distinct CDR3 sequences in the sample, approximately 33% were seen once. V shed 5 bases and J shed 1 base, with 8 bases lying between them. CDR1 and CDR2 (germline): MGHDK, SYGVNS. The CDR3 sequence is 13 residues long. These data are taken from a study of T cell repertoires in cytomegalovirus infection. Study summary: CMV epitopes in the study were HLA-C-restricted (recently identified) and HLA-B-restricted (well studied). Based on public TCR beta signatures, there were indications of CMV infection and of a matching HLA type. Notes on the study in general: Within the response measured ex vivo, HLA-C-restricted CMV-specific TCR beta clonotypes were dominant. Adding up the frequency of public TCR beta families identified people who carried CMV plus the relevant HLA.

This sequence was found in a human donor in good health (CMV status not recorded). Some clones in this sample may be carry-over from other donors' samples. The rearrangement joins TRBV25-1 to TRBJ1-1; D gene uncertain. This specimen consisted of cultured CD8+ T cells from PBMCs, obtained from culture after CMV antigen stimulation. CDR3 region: CASSRWENTEAFF. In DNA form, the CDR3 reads TGTGCCAGCAGTCGATGGGAGAACACTGAAGCTTTCTTT.